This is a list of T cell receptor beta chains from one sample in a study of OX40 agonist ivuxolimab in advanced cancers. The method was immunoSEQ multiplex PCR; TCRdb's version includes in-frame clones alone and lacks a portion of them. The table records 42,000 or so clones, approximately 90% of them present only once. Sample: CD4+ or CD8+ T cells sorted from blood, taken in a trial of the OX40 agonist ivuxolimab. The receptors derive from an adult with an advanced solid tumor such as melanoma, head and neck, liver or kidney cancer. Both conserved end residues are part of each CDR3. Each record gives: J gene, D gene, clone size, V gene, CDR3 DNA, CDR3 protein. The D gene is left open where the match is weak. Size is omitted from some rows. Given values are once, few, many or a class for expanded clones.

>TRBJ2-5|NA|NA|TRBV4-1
TGCGCCAGCAGCCCCTTGGGAGGCGGGGCTTTTGTGACCCAGTACTTC
CASSPLGGGAFVTQYF
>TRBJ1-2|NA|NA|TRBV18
TGTGCCAGCTCACGAGATCAGAGAGCTAACTATGGCTACACCTTC
CASSRDQRANYGYTF
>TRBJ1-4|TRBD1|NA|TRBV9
TGTGCCAGCAGCGTAGGTCCAGGGGGGAATGAAAAACTGTTTTTT
CASSVGPGGNEKLFF
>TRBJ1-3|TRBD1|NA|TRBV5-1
TGCGCCAGCAGCTTGGCCGGGACAGGGCTTGGAAACACCATATATTTT
CASSLAGTGLGNTIYF
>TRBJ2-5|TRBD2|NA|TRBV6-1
TGTGCCAGCAGTAGCGGGGGGGCGGCAGAGACCCAGTACTTC
CASSSGGAAETQYF
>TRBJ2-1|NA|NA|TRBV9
TGTGCCAGCAGCGTAAGGGGTGACCAGGGTGACAATGAGCAGTTCTTC
CASSVRGDQGDNEQFF
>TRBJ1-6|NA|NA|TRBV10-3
TGTGCCATCAAGGGACACGGTCCCGATACACCCCTCCACTTT
CAIKGHGPDTPLHF
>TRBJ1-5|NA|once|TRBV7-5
TGTGTCAGAAGCTTAGGGATTCGGGGGGCGCAGGGTCAGCCCCAGCATTTT
CVRSLGIRGAQGQPQHF
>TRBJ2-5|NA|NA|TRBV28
TGTGCCAGCAGTTTAGGGTCGCGTGGGACCCAGTACTTC
CASSLGSRGTQYF
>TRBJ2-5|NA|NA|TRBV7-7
TGTGCTAGCAGCTCCGGGACTCACCAAGAGACCCAGTACTTC
CASSSGTHQETQYF
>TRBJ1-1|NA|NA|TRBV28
TGTGCCAGCAGTTTTACAGGGAGAGGAAGTAGGAACACTGAAGCTTTCTTT
CASSFTGRGSRNTEAFF
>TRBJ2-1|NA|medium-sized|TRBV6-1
TGTGCCAGCAGTGAAGGGGTCTTCCGCGGCGGGGGCAGTGAGCAGTTCTTC
CASSEGVFRGGGSEQFF
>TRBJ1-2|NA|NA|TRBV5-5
TGTGCCAGCTCCGGGGGTCGGAGTGCGGGTCTCGATGGCTACACCTTC
CASSGGRSAGLDGYTF
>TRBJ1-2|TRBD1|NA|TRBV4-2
TGTGCCAGCAGCCCGGGGACAGGGGGGGATGGCTACACCTTC
CASSPGTGGDGYTF
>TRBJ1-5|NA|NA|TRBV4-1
TGCGCCAGCAGCCATTCAGACTCTGATCCCGGGAGCAATCAGCCCCAGCATTTT
CASSHSDSDPGSNQPQHF
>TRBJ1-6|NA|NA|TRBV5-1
TGCGCCAGCAGCTGGACCCCGCGGGATTCACCCCTCCACTTT
CASSWTPRDSPLHF
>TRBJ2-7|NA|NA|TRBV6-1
TGTGCCAGCAGAACCGGGACAAACTCCTACGAGCAGTACTTC
CASRTGTNSYEQYF
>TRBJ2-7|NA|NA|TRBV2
TGTGCCAGCAGTGAAGCTCAGGGCGTCTACGAGCAGTACTTC
CASSEAQGVYEQYF
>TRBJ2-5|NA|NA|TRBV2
TGTGCCAGCAGTGCCCGGAGGGGGGGAGGAGAGACCCAGTACTTC
CASSARRGGGETQYF
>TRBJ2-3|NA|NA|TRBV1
TGCACCAGCTGCCCTCCGTCCGGGAGAAGCACAGATACGCAGTATTTT
CTSCPPSGRSTDTQYF
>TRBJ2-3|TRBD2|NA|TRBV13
TGTGCCAGCAGCTTAGGTCTAGCGGGAGCAGATACGCAGTATTTT
CASSLGLAGADTQYF
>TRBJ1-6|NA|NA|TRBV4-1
TGCGCCAGCAGCCAGGGGGTTCGCTATAATTCACCCCTCCACTTT
CASSQGVRYNSPLHF
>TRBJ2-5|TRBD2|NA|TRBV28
TGTGCCAGCAGTGGGGGTAGCGGGGGGCAAGAGACCCAGTACTTC
CASSGGSGGQETQYF
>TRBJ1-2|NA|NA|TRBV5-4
TGTGCCAGCAGCTTGGGAGGGCCCTCTAACTATGGCTACACCTTC
CASSLGGPSNYGYTF
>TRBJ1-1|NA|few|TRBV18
TGTGCCAGCTCCCCGGGACGGATGAACACTGAAGCTTTCTTT
CASSPGRMNTEAFF
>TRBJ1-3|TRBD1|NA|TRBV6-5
TGTGCCAGCAGGCGACAGGGGGCCTATGGAAACACCATATATTTT
CASRRQGAYGNTIYF
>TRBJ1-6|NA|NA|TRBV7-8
TGTGCCAGCAGCTTAGGGGGGGCCAATTCACCCCTCCACTTT
CASSLGGANSPLHF
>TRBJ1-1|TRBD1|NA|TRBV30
TGTGCCCAGGGACAGGGGAGGGCTTTCTTT
CAQGQGRAFF
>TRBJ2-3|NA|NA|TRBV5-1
TGCGCCAGCAGCTTGGCGGCTAGGAAAACAGATACGCAGTATTTT
CASSLAARKTDTQYF
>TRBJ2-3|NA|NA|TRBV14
TGTGCCAGCAGCCAGTCAGGGGCAGATACGCAGTATTTT
CASSQSGADTQYF
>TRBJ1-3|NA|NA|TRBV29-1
TGCAGCGTTGGGGGCTCAACCTCTGGAAACACCATATATTTT
CSVGGSTSGNTIYF
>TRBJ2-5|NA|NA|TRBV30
TGTGCCTGGAGTGTACGGTCGGCCGTACAAGAGACCCAGTACTTC
CAWSVRSAVQETQYF
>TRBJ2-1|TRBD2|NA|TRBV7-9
TGTGCCAGCGGGGGGGAATCCTACAATGAGCAGTTCTTC
CASGGESYNEQFF
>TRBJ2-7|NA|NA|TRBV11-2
TGTGCCAGCAGCCTCTGGGTGGATTCCTACGAGCAGTACTTC
CASSLWVDSYEQYF
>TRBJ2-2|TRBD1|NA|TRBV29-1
TGCAGCGTCGAACGACAGGGTTATACCGGGGAGCTGTTTTTT
CSVERQGYTGELFF
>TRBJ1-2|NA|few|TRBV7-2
TGTGCCAGCAGCTTAGCCAGCTATGGCTACACCTTC
CASSLASYGYTF
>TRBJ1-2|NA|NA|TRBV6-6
TGTGCCAGCGGGGGGAGAATCTCGTCGGGAGGCTACACCTTC
CASGGRISSGGYTF
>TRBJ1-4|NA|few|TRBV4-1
TGCGCCAGCAGCCTAGGGAATGAAGGATGGGAAAAACTGTTTTTT
CASSLGNEGWEKLFF
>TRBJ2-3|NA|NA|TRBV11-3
TGTGCCAGCAGCTACCTAGAAACAGATACGCAGTATTTT
CASSYLETDTQYF
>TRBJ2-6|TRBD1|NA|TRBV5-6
TGTGCCAGCACCCTCTCGACAGGGGGGAACTCTGGGGCCAACGTCCTGACTTTC
CASTLSTGGNSGANVLTF
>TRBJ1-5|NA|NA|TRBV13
TGTGCCAGCAGCGACCGGGCCAACAATCAGCCCCAGCATTTT
CASSDRANNQPQHF
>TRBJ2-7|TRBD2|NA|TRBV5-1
TGCGCCAGCAGCCTGGGACTAGTTGACGAGCAGTACTTC
CASSLGLVDEQYF
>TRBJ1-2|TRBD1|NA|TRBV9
TGTGCCAGCAGCTTTGACAGGGGTAACTATGGCTACACCTTC
CASSFDRGNYGYTF
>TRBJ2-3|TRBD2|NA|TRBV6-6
TGTGCCGGAAGACTAGCGGGGGTTGTCACAGATACGCAGTATTTT
CAGRLAGVVTDTQYF
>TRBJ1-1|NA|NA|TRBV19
TGTGCCAGTACCCCGGGACCCTTGAACACTGAAGCTTTCTTT
CASTPGPLNTEAFF
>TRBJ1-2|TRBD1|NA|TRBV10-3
TGTGCCATCACTACGGACAGGGGGCTTGGCTACACCTTC
CAITTDRGLGYTF
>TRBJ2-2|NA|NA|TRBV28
TGTGCCAGCAGTTTACAGGCCGGGGAGCTGTTTTTT
CASSLQAGELFF
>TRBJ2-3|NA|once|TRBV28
TGTGCCAGCAGTTTGAGTAGCACAGATACGCAGTATTTT
CASSLSSTDTQYF
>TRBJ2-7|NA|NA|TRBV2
TGTGCCAGCAGTTACCGACTCGCCTACGAGCAGTACTTC
CASSYRLAYEQYF
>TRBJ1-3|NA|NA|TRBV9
TGTGCCAGCAGCGTAGGCGGATCCTCTGGAAACACCATATATTTT
CASSVGGSSGNTIYF
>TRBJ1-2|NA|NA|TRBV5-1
TGCGCCAGCAGCTTAATCGGTGGGGCTAACTATGGCTACACCTTC
CASSLIGGANYGYTF